This T cell receptor beta chain was profiled in a study of sequential checkpoint blockade in melanoma. Across the whole study: Maintenance nivolumab came after either treatment sequence.

This CDR3 spans 14 amino acids. Germline V gene lookup returns CDR1 PRHDT and CDR2 FYEKMQ (reference sequence). J gave up 9 bases and V 5 bases, and 5 bases lay outside the gene matches. Treatment reported: randomized to nivolumab then ipilimumab (arm A) or the reverse (arm B). Patients had received no earlier DNA-damaging chemotherapy. Live CD3+CD8+ CD19− CD56− cells were sorted from PBMCs. Clones were sequenced by immunoSEQ multiplex PCR, and TCRdb holds only the in-frame ones, with some missing. The sample gives about 27,000 clones, about 72% of which show up once; 13% is in the top ten. The sample here was CD8+ T cells sorted from blood (inferred from file names), taken from a patient given nivolumab and ipilimumab in sequence. The chain uses TRBV13 and TRBJ2-1; 12 bases agree with TRBD2. This receptor was taken from a human donor with melanoma. The CDR3 loop reads CASSLPSGGAEQFF. DNA of the CDR3: TGTGCCAGCAGCCTCCCTAGCGGGGGGGCTGAGCAGTTCTTC.